This T cell receptor beta chain was retrieved from a study of blood T cell repertoires in COVID-19. Study overall: T cells, B-cell-depleted T cells, or PBMCs supplied cDNA or gDNA.

Measured with immunoSEQ multiplex PCR; TCRdb has only the in-frame clones, and not every one. The table lists 250,000 to 400,000 clones, less than 85% of them singletons. J gave up 4 bases and V 4 bases, and 5 bases lay outside the gene matches. Germline V CDR1 and CDR2: SGHRS, YFSETQ. The CDR3 loop spans 15 amino acids. The specimen sequenced was PBMCs or T cells enriched from blood (not recorded which). V gene TRBV5-1 combines with J gene TRBJ2-3; 11 positions match TRBD2. The TCR comes from a woman in her 30s who had been exposed to COVID-19. CDR3 in amino acids: CASSVTSGISDTQYF. The CDR3 DNA follows: TGCGCCAGCAGCGTGACTAGCGGGATCTCAGATACGCAGTATTTT.